This T cell receptor beta chain was obtained from a study of naive and memory T cell subsets (TCRdb year 2017). The study in broad terms: An open-source, UMI-based TCR alpha and beta sequencing pipeline was applied to sorted naive and memory peripheral blood T cell subsets. The functional CMV T cell responses agreed completely with IgG serology results. RNA was DNase-treated and reverse transcribed with TCR constant-region primers, mostly using SuperScript III.

Results the study describes overall, beyond this receptor: Single alpha or beta chain sequences, rather than paired alpha/beta receptors, were used to define clonotypes. No ground truth was available to validate the repertoire findings for the naive and memory subsets. Once error correction was done, more than 90% of naive TCR sequences showed up just once, which made the naive abundance distributions much steeper than those of the memory subsets. RNA-based TCR counts may be influenced by expression changes linked to T cell activation and differentiation. The abundance of TCRs followed a power law with an exponent that differed between naive and memory subsets yet stayed consistent across the three individuals. In both CD4 and CD8 cells, the Gini index increased while Shannon and inverse Simpson diversity decreased from naive through CM, EM and EMRA.

Trimming at the junction amounts to 5 bases on V and 7 bases on J, and the germline ends lie 17 bases apart. The cysteine opens and the phenylalanine closes a CDR3 of 14 amino acids. Kept here is only the CDR3 DNA, which spans 42 bases and is read in frame from base 1. CDR1 MGHDK and CDR2 SYGVNS are derived from the germline V gene. The method behind the library was UMI-ligation and nested PCR. To cover both TRBC1 and TRBC2, the beta constant-region primer consisted of an equimolar mix of two oligonucleotides. A single-stranded oligonucleotide containing the SP2 primer and a 12-nucleotide UMI was joined to the 3' end of the cDNA by T4 RNA ligase 1. The ligated cDNA went through four rounds of PCR with nested alpha and beta constant-region primers together with the SP2 primer. The ligation reaction was kept at 16 degrees C for roughly 18-24 hours. PCR2 was typically run as a SYBR Green qPCR and stopped at a predetermined threshold to prevent over-amplification. Every purification after the first one was done using Agencourt AMPure XP magnetic beads. Library quantification was done by Qubit, followed by a TapeStation check on which the main peak was expected at around 650 bp. The pooled libraries were sequenced on an Illumina MiSeq using v2 2x251 paired-end kits, which usually yielded about 0.95-2 million reads per sample. Each sample library was pooled at around 4.1 nM, and about 4.5-7.5% PhiX was included to improve cluster recognition. In the authors' own workflow: FASTQ reads processed by Demultiplexor were assigned V and J genes by Decombinator through tag matching that tolerated a single base-pair mismatch. UMIs were used by Collapsinator to correct both sequencing errors and frequency errors arising from PCR heterogeneity. CDR3Translator translated TCRs and extracted CDR3s from the conserved cysteine to the FGXG phenylalanine, flagging non-productive sequences. Gini, Shannon entropy and inverse Simpson indices were calculated on repertoires subsampled to equal numbers of UMI-defined TCRs. Within the linear range, a power law was fitted to clonotype abundance distributions using maximum likelihood. Similar UMI counts, unique TCR numbers and clonal distributions were obtained with the pipeline and with MIGEC on one naive CD8 sample. A set of several thousand CMV-associated CDR3 sequences, compiled from VDJdb and a published dataset, was used to search the repertoires. Using fastp at Q25 and MiXCR, TCRdb reprocessed the public reads and kept productive beta chains. Under each unique CDR3 protein, matching rows form one entry showing the most common genes and DNA. The V and J calls, along with clone size, are taken from TCRdb and not from the paper's own processing. Present in this sample are 84,000 or so distinct CDR3 sequences, roughly 7.3% of which were seen just once. The top ten clones comprise roughly 1.6% of the sample.

This clonotype was counted at least ten times. Its antigen is still unknown. The input lacks base qualities; no much larger clone sits a single base away. From the second PCR step on, the TCR alpha and beta chain libraries were amplified in separate reactions. The CMV status of each donor was determined by measuring IFNgamma production from CD4+ T cells after fresh PBMCs had been stimulated overnight with CMV viral lysate. Miltenyi beads were used first to positively select CD4 T cells, and CD8 T cells were then positively selected from the CD4-negative fraction. After staining for CD3, CD4, CD8, CD45RA, CD27 and a live/dead dye, cells were sorted on a BD Aria II into four subsets based on CD45RA and CD27. A few healthy volunteers provided blood, and each donor's sample was split into CD4 and CD8 T cells and then further divided into four differentiation subsets. Roughly 130 ml of peripheral blood was collected from each donor, and PBMC were isolated by Ficoll-Paque PLUS density-gradient centrifugation. After sorting, cells were lysed in RLT buffer, RNA was extracted using a Qiagen RNeasy kit, and the extracted RNA was stored at -80 degrees C.

The receptor was isolated from a human donor in good health. Sequencing was performed on central memory CD4+ T cells from blood. The cell subset or site label corresponds to: central memory, CD45RA- CD27+. The rearrangement combines TRBV25-1 with TRBJ1-2; a weak D assignment points to TRBD1 (5 bases agree). The nucleotide sequence is TGTGCCAGCAGTCACCGTAGGGGATCTCGTGGCTACACCTTC. Translation gives CASSHRRGSRGYTF.